This T cell receptor (beta chain) was identified in a study of blood T cell repertoires in COVID-19. Across the study: Both acute and convalescent COVID-19 samples were obtained from the United States, Italy and Spain. Sources were T cells, B-cell-depleted T cells, or PBMCs; the material itself was cDNA or gDNA.

Methods used by the authors: Estimates of nucleated cell counts were drawn from the amplification of reference gene primers. The method was immunoSEQ multiplex PCR; TCRdb's version includes in-frame clones alone and lacks a portion of them. That table supplies the V and J calls and clone size; D and trimming were determined from the DNA. The sample yields over 450,000 clones, 85% to 90% seen once. CDR1 and CDR2 from the germline V gene are MNHEY and SVGAGI. V was trimmed by 3 bases and J by 2 bases, leaving 10 bases between them. The CDR3 is 14 residues long. Note on this clone: The sample has other DNA sequences that encode this CDR3 too.

This clonotype was sampled from a man aged 18 to 35 with COVID-19, enrolled during active disease. The sample was peripheral blood. The chain couples TRBV6-5 to TRBJ1-1; tentative D call: TRBD1 (6 bases). The CDR3, as DNA: TGTGCCAGCAGTTATGGGACACCTAACACTGAAGCTTTCTTT. Translating it yields CASSYGTPNTEAFF.